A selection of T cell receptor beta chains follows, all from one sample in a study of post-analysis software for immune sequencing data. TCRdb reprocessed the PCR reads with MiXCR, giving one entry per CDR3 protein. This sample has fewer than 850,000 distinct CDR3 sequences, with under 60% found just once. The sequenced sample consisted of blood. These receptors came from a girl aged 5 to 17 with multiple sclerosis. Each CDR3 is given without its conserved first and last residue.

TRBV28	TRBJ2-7	ASSRQGYSYEQY
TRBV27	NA	ASSLTSLGEQY
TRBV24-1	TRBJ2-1	AIQGSWKNEQF
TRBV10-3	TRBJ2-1	ATGQDNEQF
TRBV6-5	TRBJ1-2	ASSSNYYGYT
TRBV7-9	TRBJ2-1	ASSLLGQINNEQF
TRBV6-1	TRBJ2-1	ASSEAGGRAWFHEQF
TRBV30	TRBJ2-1	AWSVITPGTSGSPWEQF
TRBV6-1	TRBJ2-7	ASSESSGGLGYEQY
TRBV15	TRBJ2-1	ATRRGGRGSSYNEQF
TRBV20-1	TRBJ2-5	SARGLAGGRETQY
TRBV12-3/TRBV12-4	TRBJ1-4	ASSLGPDSIVKLF
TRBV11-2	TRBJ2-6	ASSFRGTGASVLT
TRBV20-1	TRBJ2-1	SARDHWGAYNEQF
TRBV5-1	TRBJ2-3	ASSGSGDTQY
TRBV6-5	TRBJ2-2	ASTGDGFNTGELF
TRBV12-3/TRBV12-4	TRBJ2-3	ASSPLGLADADTQY
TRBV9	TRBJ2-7	ASSVSGRPYEQY
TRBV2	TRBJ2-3	ASSLPTSGRADTQY
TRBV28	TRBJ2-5	ASSRYPGEGETQY
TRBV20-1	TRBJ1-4	SARSGDRRSEKLF
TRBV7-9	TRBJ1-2	ASSLVQGDLNYGYT
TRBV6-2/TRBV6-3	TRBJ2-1	ASSYSGESSYNEQF
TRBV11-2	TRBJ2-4	ASSQATGTGISQGAKNIQY
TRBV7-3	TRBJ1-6	ASSLGRPNSPPH
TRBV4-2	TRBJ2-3	ASSQGFSREEADTQY
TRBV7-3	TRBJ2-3	ASSPTPPTDTQY
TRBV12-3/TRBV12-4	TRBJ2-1	ASTGEPNEQF
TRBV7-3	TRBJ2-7	ASSVDGKNYEQY
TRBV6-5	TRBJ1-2	ASSSPAQGTRGYT
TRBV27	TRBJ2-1	ASGLDRVVGNEQF
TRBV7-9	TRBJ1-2	ASSWTGTGDGYT
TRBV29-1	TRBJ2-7	SVVPDLAYEQY
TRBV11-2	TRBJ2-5	ASSLAVGTETQY